Presented here are 4 T cell receptor beta chains from one specimen sequenced in a study of blood T cell repertoires in COVID-19. The data were produced by immunoSEQ multiplex PCR, yet TCRdb's version contains in-frame clones alone and is incomplete. The table records approximately 22,000 clones, 92% of them present only once. The material sequenced was peripheral blood. These receptors all stem from a man aged 70 or older with active COVID-19.

The chain couples TRBV7-2 to TRBJ2-7; the D gene is possibly TRBD2 (7 bases). CDR3 length equals 16 residues. Trimming stripped 4 bases from V and 4 bases from J, with 20 bases between. Germline CDR1 reads SGHTA; CDR2 reads FQGNSA. The CDR3 nucleotides read TGTGCCAGCAGCTGGGGGGGGCTATCCATTTCTTACGAGCAGTACTTC. It yields the protein CASSWGGLSISYEQYF.

The chain employs TRBV5-4 and TRBJ1-6; D gene uncertain. V lost 5 bases to trimming and J lost 14 bases, with 23 bases between them. The CDR3 contains 15 residues. Germline lookup yields CDR1 SGHNT and CDR2 YYREEE (reference sequence). The CDR3 DNA is TGTGCCAGCAGTCTGTTGGGAGGGAGCCCCATCACCCTCCACTTT. Translated: CASSLLGGSPITLHF.

This chain uses TRBV21-1 with TRBJ1-2; the table's D call of TRBD1 was not tested on the DNA. TRBV21-1 has pseudogene status. The CDR3 has 13 residues. The CDR3 loop is CASPGQWIGGYTF. In DNA form, the CDR3 reads TGTGCCAGCCCGGGACAGTGGATCGGTGGCTACACCTTC.

About this clone: Distinct nucleotide sequences in the sample also encode this CDR3. The chain employs TRBV2 and TRBJ1-5, with D possibly matching TRBD1 (5 bases). This CDR3 comprises 13 residues. Per the germline V gene, CDR1 is SNHLY and CDR2 is FYNNEI. Trimming cost V 4 bases and J 4 bases, with 8 bases left between them. This CDR3 reads CASSGGGNQPQHF. CDR3 bases: TGTGCCAGCAGTGGCGGGGGGAATCAGCCCCAGCATTTT.